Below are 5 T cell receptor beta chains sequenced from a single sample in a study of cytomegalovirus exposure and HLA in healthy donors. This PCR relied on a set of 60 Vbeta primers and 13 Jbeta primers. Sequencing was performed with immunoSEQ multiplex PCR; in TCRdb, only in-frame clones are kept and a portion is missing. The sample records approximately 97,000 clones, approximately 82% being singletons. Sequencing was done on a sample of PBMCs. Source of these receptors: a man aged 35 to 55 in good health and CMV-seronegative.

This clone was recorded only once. CDR3 sequence: CASSKHRERAISSGQFF. The CDR3 DNA sequence: TGTGCCAGTAGTAAGCACCGCGAGCGGGCCATATCTTCCGGGCAGTTCTTC. V usage is TRBV19 and J usage is TRBJ2-1; a possible D gene is TRBD2 (6 bases). Looked up from germline, CDR1 is LNHDA and CDR2 is SQIVND (reference sequence). With 4 bases removed from V and 12 bases from J, the gap between germline ends came to 28 bases. The CDR3 length is 17 residues.

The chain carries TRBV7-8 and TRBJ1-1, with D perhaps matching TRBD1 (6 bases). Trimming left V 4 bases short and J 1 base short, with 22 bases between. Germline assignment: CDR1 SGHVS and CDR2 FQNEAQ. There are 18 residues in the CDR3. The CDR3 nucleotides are TGTGCCAGCAGCTCCCCTCAAATTGGACAGCTACCGAACACTGAAGCTTTCTTT. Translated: CASSSPQIGQLPNTEAFF.

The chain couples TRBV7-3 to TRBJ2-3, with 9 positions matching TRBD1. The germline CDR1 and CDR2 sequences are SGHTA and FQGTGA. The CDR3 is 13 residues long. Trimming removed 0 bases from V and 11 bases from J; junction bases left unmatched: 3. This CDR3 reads CASSLTADRGQYF. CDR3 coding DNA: TGTGCCAGCAGCTTAACAGCGGACAGGGGGCAGTATTTT.

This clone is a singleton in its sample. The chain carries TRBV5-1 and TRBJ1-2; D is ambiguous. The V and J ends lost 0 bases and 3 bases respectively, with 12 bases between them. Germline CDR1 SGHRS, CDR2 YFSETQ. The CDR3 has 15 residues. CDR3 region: CASSLGHPRDYGYTF. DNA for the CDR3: TGCGCCAGCAGCTTGGGACACCCGAGGGACTATGGCTACACCTTC.

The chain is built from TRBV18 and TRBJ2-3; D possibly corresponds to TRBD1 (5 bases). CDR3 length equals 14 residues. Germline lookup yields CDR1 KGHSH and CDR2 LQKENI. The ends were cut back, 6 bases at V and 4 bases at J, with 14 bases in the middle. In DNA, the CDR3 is TGTGCCAGCTCCCAGGACATGGATGCAGATACGCAGTATTTT. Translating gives CASSQDMDADTQYF. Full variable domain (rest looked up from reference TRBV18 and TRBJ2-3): NAGVMQNPRHLVRRRGQEARLRCSPMKGHSHVYWYRQLPEEGLKFMVYLQKENIIDESGMPKERFSAEFPKEGPSILRIQQVVRGDSAAYFCASSQDMDADTQYFGPGTRLTVL.